This TCR beta chain was obtained from a study of T cell responses to AZD1222 COVID-19 vaccine. Whole-study findings and limits: Baseline testing showed seropositivity in only a handful of AZD1222 recipients.

Comment on this clone: The target antigen is unknown.

From germline, CDR1 is MDHEN and CDR2 SYDVKM. This CDR3 contains 18 residues. V lost 4 bases and J lost 2; bases outside the gene matches: 8. Assay used: immunoSEQ multiplex PCR; TCRdb lists only in-frame clones, some missing. The table shows roughly 120,000 clones, with 92% occurring only once. The chain recombines TRBV28 with TRBJ2-7; 16 nucleotides match TRBD2. The source material was peripheral blood, sampled 28 days after the second AZD1222 dose. The TCR was taken from an adult who received the AZD1222 COVID-19 vaccine. CDR3 DNA sequence: TGTGCCAGCAGTTCCGACCTCGGGACTAGCGGGAGGGCCTACGAGCAGTACTTC. Its translation: CASSSDLGTSGRAYEQYF. The full variable domain, completed using reference TRBV28 and TRBJ2-7, is DVKVTQSSRYLVKRTGEKVFLECVQDMDHENMFWYRQDPGLGLRLIYFSYDVKMKEKGDIPEGYSVSREKKERFSLILESASTNQTSMYLCASSSDLGTSGRAYEQYFGPGTRLTVT.